This TCR beta chain was recovered during a study of cytotoxic CD8 clonotypes in ibrutinib-treated CLL. The wider study: Response samples were taken after a median around eleven months of treatment, range 6 to 36.

The CDR3 covers 16 residues. The trim removed 5 bases at V and 1 base at J, leaving 6 bases unmatched. Germline values: CDR1 SGHAT, CDR2 FQNNGV. Regarding the study as a whole: Patients with sustained remission and those progressing were sampled at differing times.

Details on this clone: The target antigen is unknown.

Generated by immunoSEQ multiplex PCR, the TCRdb table keeps only in-frame clones and is missing some. The sample carries 300,000 to 350,000 clones, around four fifths recorded once. The source of this sequence is a human donor with chronic lymphocytic leukemia. This specimen consisted of PBMCs, obtained before ibrutinib treatment. This sequence joins TRBV11-2 and TRBJ2-2; 8 bases fit TRBD2. The CDR3 here is CASSRNSGMNTGELFF. The CDR3 region has the DNA TGTGCCAGCAGCCGTAATAGCGGGATGAACACCGGGGAGCTGTTTTTT. Full variable domain (missing parts from reference TRBV11-2 and TRBJ2-2): EAGVAQSPRYKIIEKRQSVAFWCNPISGHATLYWYQQILGQGPKLLIQFQNNGVVDDSQLPKDRFSAERLKGVDSTLKIQPAKLEDSAVYLCASSRNSGMNTGELFFGEGSRLTVL.